Each of the 22 T cell receptor beta chains below was sequenced from the same sample in a study of T cell responses to AZD1222 COVID-19 vaccine (dated by TCRdb to the early 2020s). Libraries came from the immunoSEQ multiplex PCR assay. TCRdb took over this immuneACCESS table, retaining in-frame rearrangements with V and J assigned. Such tables are incomplete; in checked studies, under half of the missing clones stem from an unresolved V gene, and the remainder is unexplained. This sample lists around 120,000 clones; 87% were detected once. The leading ten clones occupy 2.5% of the sample. The label giving this sample's time point can be read as: about 28 days (+/-7) after the second vaccine dose. The specimen was peripheral blood, collected 28 days after the second AZD1222 dose. These receptors all stem from an adult who received the AZD1222 COVID-19 vaccine.

The rearrangement joins TRBV2 to TRBJ2-7; D may be TRBD1 (6 bases). CDR1 is SNHLY and CDR2 is FYNNEI in the germline V gene. Trimming stripped 6 bases from V and 0 bases from J, with 12 bases between. The CDR3 is 14 amino acids. The CDR3 loop reads CASSGTLTSYEQYF. In DNA form, the CDR3 reads TGTGCCAGCAGCGGGACACTGACCTCCTACGAGCAGTACTTC.

This clone turned up a few times. The genes are TRBV10-3 and TRBJ2-2; 14 nucleotides align to TRBD2. The CDR3 sequence is 17 residues long. V lost 5 bases to trimming and J lost 2 bases; unmatched junction nucleotides: 4. CDR1 and CDR2 (germline): ENHRY, SYGVKD. The CDR3 sequence: CAISKTSGRANTGELFF. Written as DNA, the CDR3 is TGTGCCATCAGTAAGACTAGCGGGAGGGCCAACACCGGGGAGCTGTTTTTT.

This clone was seen only once. The chain has TRBV7-2 and TRBJ2-6; 8 positions agree with TRBD1. The germline gives CDR1 SGHTA, CDR2 FQGNSA. CDR3 length: 17 amino acids. With 0 bases clipped from V and 2 bases from J, the junction kept 3 bases outside the gene matches. The CDR3 nucleotides read TGTGCCAGCAGCTTAGCAGTACAGGGGGCTGGGGCCAACGTCCTGACTTTC. Amino acid sequence: CASSLAVQGAGANVLTF.

The gene calls are TRBV6-1 and TRBJ2-7; 9 nucleotides agree with TRBD1. V trimming: 2 bases; J trimming: 0 bases; junction bases outside the gene matches: 17. CDR3 length: 20 residues. Germline V gene data show CDR1 as MNHNS and CDR2 as SASEGT. The CDR3: CASSEREVNPGTGSSYEQYF. DNA of the CDR3: TGTGCCAGCAGTGAAAGGGAGGTTAATCCCGGGACAGGGTCCTCCTACGAGCAGTACTTC.

The J gene is TRBJ2-7, the V gene TRBV6-1; 8 bases match TRBD2. Germline CDR1 is MNHNS and CDR2 is SASEGT. This CDR3 spans 16 amino acids. With 4 bases clipped from V and 2 bases from J, the junction kept 10 bases outside the gene matches. CDR3 residues: CASSAEALAAAYEQYF. CDR3 coding DNA: TGTGCCAGCAGTGCCGAGGCACTAGCGGCGGCCTACGAGCAGTACTTC.

The V and J genes are TRBV11-3 and TRBJ2-1; 10 positions match TRBD2. V lost 2 bases, J lost 5 bases, and 3 bases stayed unmatched. The length of the CDR3 is 15 residues. Germline loops: CDR1 SGHNT, CDR2 YENEEA. CDR3 sequence reads: CASSLTGTSDNEQFF. Here the CDR3 DNA reads TGTGCCAGCAGCTTAACCGGGACTAGCGACAATGAGCAGTTCTTC.

The chain carries TRBV18 and TRBJ1-1; a possible D gene is TRBD1 (6 bases). V was pared by 5 bases and J by 6 bases, with 16 bases between. CDR1 is KGHSH and CDR2 is LQKENI in the germline V gene. CDR3 length: 14 residues. The CDR3, as DNA: TGTGCCAGCTCAGTTAGCAAAGGACAGCCTGAAGCTTTCTTT. The encoded protein is CASSVSKGQPEAFF.

This clone is medium-sized by share. CDR3 loop: CASSQDRGAYGYTF. CDR3 DNA sequence: TGTGCCAGCAGCCAAGACAGGGGCGCCTATGGCTACACCTTC. The chain has TRBV4-2 and TRBJ1-2, with D perhaps TRBD1 (6 bases). Germline loops: CDR1 LGHNA, CDR2 YNFKEQ. This CDR3 contains 14 residues. V lost 0 bases to trimming and J lost 4 bases, with 9 bases between them.

The chain combines TRBV30 with TRBJ2-4, with 8 positions matching TRBD2. Trimming removed 0 bases from V and 6 bases from J; junction bases left unmatched: 4. Germline CDR1 and CDR2: GTSNPN and SVGIG (reference sequence). The CDR3 runs to 14 residues. This chain's CDR3 is CAWSVSGTRNIQYF. Written as DNA, the CDR3 is TGTGCCTGGAGTGTTTCCGGGACTAGAAACATTCAGTACTTC.

V gene TRBV30 combines with J gene TRBJ1-2; D is unresolved. Trimming took 0 bases from V and 5 from J, leaving 7 bases between them. The CDR3 runs 12 residues. Germline assignment: CDR1 GTSNPN and CDR2 SVGIG (reference sequence). Written as DNA, the CDR3 is TGTGCCTGGAGTGTACACAGTTATGGCTACACCTTC. Protein product: CAWSVHSYGYTF.

This clone has just one count. V usage is TRBV2 and J usage is TRBJ1-2; 8 bases map to TRBD1. Germline V gene lookup returns CDR1 SNHLY and CDR2 FYNNEI. The CDR3 runs 13 residues. The junction had 9 bases not matched to a gene; V was cut back by 7 bases and J by 8 bases. This chain's CDR3 is CASTWTGTEGYTF. CDR3 sequence (DNA): TGTGCCAGCACCTGGACAGGGACTGAAGGCTACACCTTC.

The rearrangement links TRBV5-1 to TRBJ1-3, with a weak D call TRBD1 (5 bases). This CDR3 is 15 amino acids long. V was clipped by 4 bases and J by 2 bases, with 13 bases between them. Germline V CDR1 and CDR2: SGHRS, YFSETQ. CDR3 bases: TGCGCCAGCAGCATCATCACAGGAGCTGGAAACACCATATATTTT. Translating gives CASSIITGAGNTIYF.

This clone was recorded once. The chain employs TRBV6-5 and TRBJ2-2; D is perhaps TRBD1 (6 bases). V lost 7 bases to trimming and J lost 3 bases, with 9 bases between them. This CDR3 has 13 amino acids. Germline V gives CDR1 MNHEY, CDR2 SVGAGI. CDR3 bases: TGTGCCAGCAAACCAGGGGACACCGGGGAGCTGTTTTTT. It codes for CASKPGDTGELFF.

This clone was picked up one time. The V call is TRBV9, the J call TRBJ2-1; 13 nucleotides match TRBD2. The CDR3 contains 19 residues. V shed 0 bases, J shed 5 bases, and the junction held 11 bases outside the gene matches. Germline V gene lookup returns CDR1 SGDLS and CDR2 YYNGEE. CDR3 region: CASSVDEAPGTSGNNEQFF. The CDR3 DNA reads as TGTGCCAGCAGCGTAGATGAGGCTCCCGGGACTAGCGGGAACAATGAGCAGTTCTTC.

The chain joins TRBV12-3 or TRBV12-4 to TRBJ1-1; D unclear. V was trimmed by 3 bases and J by 1 base, leaving 6 bases between them. The CDR3 contains 13 residues. CDR3: CASSFNANTEAFF. CDR3 coding DNA: TGTGCCAGCAGTTTTAACGCGAACACTGAAGCTTTCTTT.

This chain joins TRBV13 and TRBJ1-5; 7 nucleotides agree with TRBD1. CDR1 is PRHDT, CDR2 FYEKMQ, per germline (reference sequence). Trimming at V came to 0 bases and at J to 6 bases, leaving 2 bases not matched to a gene. This CDR3 is 14 amino acids long. The DNA for the CDR3 is TGTGCCAGCAGCTTAGGGGCAGGGGGTCAGCCCCAGCATTTT. This gives the protein CASSLGAGGQPQHF.

The chain employs TRBV9 and TRBJ2-1; 13 bases fit TRBD2. The ends lost 3 bases at V and 7 bases at J; junction bases unmatched: 7. Germline CDR1 SGDLS, CDR2 YYNGEE. The CDR3 loop spans 16 amino acids. Here the CDR3 reads CASSASRLAGGNEQFF. The CDR3 nucleotides read TGTGCCAGCAGCGCGTCCAGACTAGCGGGAGGAAATGAGCAGTTCTTC. The variable domain in full, with the rest retrieved from reference TRBV9 and TRBJ2-1, is DSGVTQTPKHLITATGQRVTLRCSPRSGDLSVYWYQQSLDQGLQFLIQYYNGEERAKGNILERFSAQQFPDLHSELNLSSLELGDSALYFCASSASRLAGGNEQFFGPGTRLTVL.

V usage is TRBV5-1 and J usage is TRBJ2-1; 7 bases map to TRBD2. This CDR3 comprises 16 residues. V shed 2 bases and J 7 bases; nucleotides not matched to a gene: 12. From germline, CDR1 is SGHRS and CDR2 YFSETQ. The CDR3 region is CASSLVAGEKENEQFF. The CDR3 bases are TGCGCCAGCAGCTTAGTCGCGGGAGAAAAGGAGAATGAGCAGTTCTTC.

The rearrangement links TRBV9 to TRBJ2-7, with D perhaps TRBD2 (5 bases). The CDR3 is 13 residues long. Between the trimmed V and J ends, which lost 1 base and 6 bases, there was a span of 11 bases. Per the germline V gene, CDR1 is SGDLS and CDR2 is YYNGEE. CDR3 in DNA: TGTGCCAGCAGCGTACATCAGGACTCCGAGCAGTACTTC. This sequence encodes CASSVHQDSEQYF.

J is TRBJ1-3 and V is TRBV5-1; D is ambiguous. V was clipped by 5 bases and J by 0 bases, with 12 bases between them. Germline-derived CDR1 and CDR2 are SGHRS and YFSETQ. The CDR3 consists of 15 residues. The CDR3 region has the DNA TGCGCCAGCAGGGACGGACGCAGCTCTGGAAACACCATATATTTT. Translating it yields CASRDGRSSGNTIYF.

J is TRBJ1-2 and V is TRBV28; no clear D. The CDR3 covers 12 residues. Trimming shortened V by 2 bases and J by 5 bases, and 6 bases separated the two germline ends. CDR1 MDHEN and CDR2 SYDVKM come from the germline V gene. CDR3 coding DNA: TGTGCCAGCAGTTTAGGTGAATATGGCTACACCTTC. Translation: CASSLGEYGYTF.

This chain joins TRBV9 and TRBJ2-1; D remains unclear. The V gene lost 2 bases and the J gene lost 3 bases, with 12 bases spanning the gap. Germline V gives CDR1 SGDLS, CDR2 YYNGEE. There are 15 residues in the CDR3. In DNA, the CDR3 is TGTGCCAGCAGCGTCGAACCTGCAAACTACAATGAGCAGTTCTTC. Amino acid sequence: CASSVEPANYNEQFF.